The sequence of this T cell receptor beta chain was determined in a study of blood T cell repertoires in COVID-19. About the study: The study drew acute and convalescent COVID-19 samples from the United States, Italy and Spain. The cDNA or gDNA used as material had been derived from T cells, B-cell-depleted T cells, or PBMCs.

In the authors' workflow: Reference gene primers were amplified, and this amplification served to estimate nucleated cell counts. Using immunoSEQ multiplex PCR, the repertoire was profiled, and TCRdb retains in-frame clones only, with some absent. The DNA was the basis for D and trimming; V, J and clone size are from that table. The top ten hold around 3% of the sample, which has some 48,000 clones, approximately 83% seen once. Germline assignment: CDR1 MNHEY and CDR2 SVGEGT. The CDR3 is 14 amino acids. V lost 6 bases, J lost 0 bases, and 9 bases lay in between. The rearrangement links TRBV6-2 or TRBV6-3 to TRBJ1-3, with unresolved D. The source of this sequence is a woman over 75 with acute or convalescent COVID-19. Sample: peripheral blood. Here the CDR3 reads CASSDIYSGNTIYF. In DNA, the CDR3 is TGTGCCAGCAGCGACATTTACTCTGGAAACACCATATATTTT.